This T cell receptor (beta chain) was sequenced for a study of T cell responses to AZD1222 COVID-19 vaccine. Only in-frame clones appear in the TCRdb table, and some are missing; sequencing was by immunoSEQ multiplex PCR. The sample includes about 120,000 clones, roughly nine tenths of them seen just once. CDR1 and CDR2 from the germline V gene are SGHNT and YENEEA. V was cut by 0 bases and J by 4 bases, with 9 bases left in between. This CDR3 has 14 amino acids. The TCR was taken from an adult in good health. This material consisted of peripheral blood, taken on day 0 of AZD1222 vaccination. The genes are TRBV11-3 and TRBJ1-2; D might be TRBD1 (5 bases). The CDR3 DNA is TGTGCCAGCAGCTTAGACGGGGGAGGCTATGGCTACACCTTC. Its protein product is CASSLDGGGYGYTF. Based on the CDR3 plus reference TRBV11-3 and TRBJ1-2, the full variable domain is EAGVVQSPRYKIIEKKQPVAFWCNPISGHNTLYWYLQNLGQGPELLIRYENEEAVDDSQLPKDRFSAERLKGVDSTLKIQPAELGDSAVYLCASSLDGGGYGYTFGSGTRLTVV.